The source of this T cell receptor (beta chain) is a study of OX40 agonist ivuxolimab in advanced cancers. Profiled with immunoSEQ multiplex PCR; TCRdb holds only in-frame clones, not every one. This sample carries about 75,000 clones, about 88% of them seen once, and the ten largest clones take roughly 8%. This clone has just a few counts. CDR3 length equals 12 residues. The germline gives CDR1 SEHNR, CDR2 FQNEAQ (reference sequence). Germline trimming cut 2 bases from V and 11 bases from J; bases unmatched to any gene: 3. This sequence joins TRBV7-9 and TRBJ1-1; 9 nucleotides agree with TRBD1. This receptor was identified in an adult with an advanced solid tumor such as melanoma, head and neck, liver or kidney cancer. Material: CD4+ or CD8+ T cells sorted from blood, obtained in a trial of the OX40 agonist ivuxolimab. The CDR3 nucleotides are TGTGCCAGCAGCTTAAGGACAGGGGAGGCTTTCTTT. This sequence encodes CASSLRTGEAFF.